Shown below are 16 T cell receptor beta chains from a single sample sequenced in a study of memory CD4+ T cells and cytomegalovirus serostatus. Assay used: immunoSEQ multiplex PCR; TCRdb lists only in-frame clones, some missing. The table records tens of thousands of clones, around 85% of them present only once. The sort gate was single viable CD3+CD4+CD8-CD45RO+ cells for memory CD4+ T cells. The sample taken for sequencing was memory CD4+ T cells from blood. These TCRs come from an adult in good health and CMV-seronegative.

V usage is TRBV6-1 and J usage is TRBJ1-1; D might be TRBD1 (6 bases). Germline V gives CDR1 MNHNS, CDR2 SASEGT. Trimming stripped 6 bases from V and 5 bases from J, with 13 bases between. This CDR3 region has 13 residues. CDR3 sequence reads: CASRIQGGTEAFF. CDR3 in DNA: TGTGCCAGCAGGATACAGGGTGGAACTGAAGCTTTCTTT.

This chain links TRBV7-9 with TRBJ2-2, with a possible D match to TRBD1 (6 bases). V lost 4 bases to trimming and J lost 2 bases, with 14 bases between them. Germline values: CDR1 SEHNR, CDR2 FQNEAQ (reference sequence). This CDR3 is built from 16 residues. Written as DNA, the CDR3 is TGTGCCAGCAGCTCTGGACAGTCAACAAACACCGGGGAGCTGTTTTTT. As protein: CASSSGQSTNTGELFF.

The genes are TRBV19 and TRBJ1-5, with D hard to call. The V end was cut by 7 bases, the J end by 7 bases, with 17 bases between. The CDR3 spans 14 residues. CDR1 LNHDA and CDR2 SQIVND come from the germline V gene (reference sequence). The CDR3 here is CASNRAAGSQPQHF. Here the CDR3 DNA reads TGTGCCAGTAATCGGGCAGCAGGTTCGCAGCCCCAGCATTTT. The full variable domain, with the rest looked up from reference TRBV19 and TRBJ1-5, is DGGITQSPKYLFRKEGQNVTLSCEQNLNHDAMYWYRQDPGQGLRLIYYSQIVNDFQKGDIAEGYSVSREKKESFPLTVTSAQKNPTAFYLCASNRAAGSQPQHFGDGTRLSIL.

The rearrangement links TRBV28 to TRBJ1-1; the match to TRBD1 covers 7 bases. The V gene's germline CDR1 is MDHEN and CDR2 SYDVKM. CDR3 length: 14 residues. V lost 7 bases, J lost 0 bases, and 5 bases stayed unmatched. Here the CDR3 reads CASTGTVLNTEAFF. The CDR3 nucleotides read TGTGCCAGCACCGGGACAGTTTTGAACACTGAAGCTTTCTTT.

V gene TRBV18 combines with J gene TRBJ1-1, with D possibly TRBD1 on 6 matching bases. V was pared by 7 bases and J by 0 bases, with 9 bases between. CDR1 and CDR2 (germline): KGHSH, LQKENI. This CDR3 region has 13 residues. For the CDR3, the DNA is TGTGCCAGCTGCCAGGGGCTGAACACTGAAGCTTTCTTT. Translation: CASCQGLNTEAFF.

The chain carries TRBV10-3 and TRBJ2-1, with D possibly called TRBD1 or TRBD2 (5 bases each). Trimming removed 6 bases at V and 8 bases at J, with 20 bases between. Germline CDR1 and CDR2: ENHRY and SYGVKD. The CDR3 is made up of 15 amino acids. CDR3 loop: CAIRDSYRDLDEQFF. The CDR3 region has the DNA TGTGCCATCAGGGACTCCTACCGGGACCTAGATGAGCAGTTCTTC.

The V call is TRBV7-6, the J call TRBJ2-6; TRBD1 agrees at 8 bases. Germline trimming cut 5 bases from V and 1 base from J; bases unmatched to any gene: 7. This CDR3 has 17 amino acids. Germline V gives CDR1 SGHVS, CDR2 FNYEAQ. As DNA, the CDR3 is TGTGCCAGCAGCCCCGACAGGGGAGATTCTGGGGCCAACGTCCTGACTTTC. This sequence encodes CASSPDRGDSGANVLTF.

CDR3 DNA: TGTGCCAGCAGCTTAACTGACAGTCCTAATCAGCCCCAGCATTTT. As protein: CASSLTDSPNQPQHF. The V and J genes are TRBV7-6 and TRBJ1-5, with D possibly TRBD1 on 5 matching bases. The CDR3 has 15 amino acids. V was trimmed by 2 bases and J by 4 bases, leaving 12 bases between them. Germline V gene data show CDR1 as SGHVS and CDR2 as FNYEAQ.

The V and J genes are TRBV2 and TRBJ1-3, with D perhaps TRBD1 (5 bases). CDR1 SNHLY and CDR2 FYNNEI come from the germline V gene. Trimming took 5 bases from V and 4 from J, leaving 18 bases between them. The CDR3 contains 16 residues. The CDR3, as DNA: TGTGCCAGCAGTCTGGGCAGGGCCTCTGGAGGAAACACCATATATTTT. Translating gives CASSLGRASGGNTIYF. The whole variable domain, filled in from reference TRBV2 and TRBJ1-3, reads EPEVTQTPSHQVTQMGQEVILRCVPISNHLYFYWYRQILGQKVEFLVSFYNNEISEKSEIFDDQFSVERPDGSNFTLKIRSTKLEDSAMYFCASSLGRASGGNTIYFGEGSWLTVV.

This clone has only a few counts. The chain combines TRBV30 with TRBJ1-2; D may be TRBD1 (5 bases). Germline V gene data show CDR1 as GTSNPN and CDR2 as SVGIG (reference sequence). The CDR3 runs 13 residues. Deletions cut 0 bases from V and 8 bases from J, with 13 bases between. The CDR3 nucleotides read TGTGCCTGGAGTGTACTATGGGGGGGAGGCTACACCTTC. Amino acids: CAWSVLWGGGYTF.

The chain joins TRBV6-5 to TRBJ2-3; D remains ambiguous. In germline, CDR1 is MNHEY, CDR2 SVGAGI. This CDR3 region has 13 residues. V was pared by 4 bases and J by 6 bases, with 11 bases between. CDR3 residues: CASSSRLGDTQYF. As DNA, the CDR3 is TGTGCCAGCAGTTCGCGGTTAGGCGATACGCAGTATTTT.

This clone was seen a few times. The rearrangement uses TRBV4-1 and TRBJ2-1; 8 positions agree with TRBD1. The CDR3 has 19 residues. The germline V gene has CDR1 MGHRA and CDR2 YSYEKL. With 0 bases clipped from V and 0 bases from J, the junction kept 10 bases outside the gene matches. In DNA form, the CDR3 reads TGCGCCAGCAGCCAAGATCCCCTTCGACAGGGGAGCTCCTACAATGAGCAGTTCTTC. This sequence encodes CASSQDPLRQGSSYNEQFF.

This clone was counted only a few times. Additional DNA sequences in this sample encode the identical CDR3. The V and J genes are TRBV2 and TRBJ1-5; unclear D gene. This CDR3 is 14 amino acids long. Germline V gene lookup returns CDR1 SNHLY and CDR2 FYNNEI. V was shortened by 3 bases and J by 1 base, with 7 bases between the two germline ends. The CDR3 nucleotides are TGTGCCAGCAGTGAGGGGTCGAGCAATCAGCCCCAGCATTTT. Translating it yields CASSEGSSNQPQHF.

The chain employs TRBV10-3 and TRBJ1-1, with D possibly TRBD1 on 6 matching bases. Germline CDR1 and CDR2: ENHRY and SYGVKD. With 4 bases removed from V and 4 bases from J, the gap between germline ends came to 13 bases. The CDR3 length is 14 residues. CDR3 protein: CAISAGGGSTEAFF. The DNA of the CDR3 is TGTGCCATCAGTGCTGGGGGCGGGAGCACTGAAGCTTTCTTT.

V and J are TRBV4-1 and TRBJ2-7; D may be TRBD2 (5 bases). Germline V lookup: CDR1 MGHRA, CDR2 YSYEKL. Trimming took off 4 bases at V and 6 bases at J, with 13 bases between the two ends. This CDR3 is 13 amino acids long. The CDR3, as DNA: TGCGCCAGCAGCCTTAGCGAGGCAAGCGAGCAGTACTTC. It encodes CASSLSEASEQYF.

This clone occurred once. The CDR3 DNA follows: TGTGCCAGCAGCGTGGGGTGGCGGACTAGCCCCCAAGAGACCCAGTACTTC. Translated: CASSVGWRTSPQETQYF. The gene calls are TRBV9 and TRBJ2-5; 8 positions match TRBD2. This CDR3 is 17 amino acids long. V shed 2 bases and J 1 base; nucleotides not matched to a gene: 10. The germline gives CDR1 SGDLS, CDR2 YYNGEE.